This record concerns one T cell receptor (beta chain) sequence. Its antigen is undetermined. Germline CDR1 and CDR2: GTSNPN and SVGIG (reference sequence). The CDR3 contains 14 residues. Deletions cut 2 bases from V and 4 bases from J, with 12 bases between. This record comes from a study of shared clonotypes between healthy human individuals. Findings and caveats of the study: Read depth was anticipated to influence clonotype sharing among donors.

Deep-level settings were used for running the assay. The replicate PCRs on unsorted PBMC were given approximately 300 ng DNA, which is about 30,000 T cell genomes. Assay: immunoSEQ multiplex PCR; the TCRdb copy retains only in-frame clones and omits some. The sample yields hundreds of thousands of clones, roughly 80% seen once. The chain has TRBV30 and TRBJ1-5; D remains unclear. The specimen was PBMCs. This receptor was taken from a woman in her forties in good health. Some clones in this sample may be carry-over from other donors' samples. In nucleotides, the CDR3 is TGTGCCTGGAGTTCAGCCACTAAGAATCAGCCCCAGCATTTT. It translates to CAWSSATKNQPQHF.